This T cell receptor beta chain originates from a study of cytomegalovirus exposure and HLA in healthy donors. V lost 3 bases to trimming and J lost 6 bases; unmatched junction nucleotides: 7. Germline lookup yields CDR1 MNHNS and CDR2 SASEGT. This CDR3 comprises 15 residues. The PCR made use of 60 Vbeta and 13 Jbeta primers. Source study methods: Tens of millions of unique TCR beta chains, about 12 million shared, were counted in a later analysis. The repertoire was sequenced with immunoSEQ multiplex PCR; TCRdb's copy has only in-frame clones and lacks some. V, J and clone size were drawn from that table, and D and trimming were deduced from the DNA. The table records about 100,000 clones, 79% of them present only once.

The TCR comes from a female donor in good health and CMV-seropositive. The sample consisted of PBMCs. The V gene is TRBV6-1, the J gene TRBJ2-3; 9 bases align to TRBD1. As DNA, the CDR3 is TGTGCCAGCAGTGATGCAACAGGGGGCGCGGATACGCAGTATTTT. As protein: CASSDATGGADTQYF.